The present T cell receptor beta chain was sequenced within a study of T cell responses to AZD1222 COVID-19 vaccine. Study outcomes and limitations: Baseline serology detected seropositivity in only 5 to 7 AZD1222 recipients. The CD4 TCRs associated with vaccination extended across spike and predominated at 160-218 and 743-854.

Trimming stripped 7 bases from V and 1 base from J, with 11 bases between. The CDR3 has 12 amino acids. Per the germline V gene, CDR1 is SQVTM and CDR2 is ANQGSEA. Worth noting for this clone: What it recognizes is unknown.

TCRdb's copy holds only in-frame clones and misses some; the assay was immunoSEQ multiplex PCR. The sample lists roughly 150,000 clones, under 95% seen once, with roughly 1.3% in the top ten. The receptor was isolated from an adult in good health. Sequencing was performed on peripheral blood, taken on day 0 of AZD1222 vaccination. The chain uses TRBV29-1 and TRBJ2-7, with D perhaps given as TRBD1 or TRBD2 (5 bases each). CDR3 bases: TGCAGCGCCAGGGACGGATCCTACGAGCAGTACTTC. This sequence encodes CSARDGSYEQYF.